These 8 T cell receptor beta chains originate from one sample sequenced in a study of cytomegalovirus exposure and HLA in healthy donors. TCRdb keeps only in-frame clones here, not all; method: immunoSEQ multiplex PCR. Of 150,000 to 200,000 clones in the sample, around 85% are singletons; the top ten hold about 2.1%. The sample taken for sequencing was PBMCs. All receptors derive from a young man in good health and CMV-seropositive.

The chain couples TRBV5-1 to TRBJ2-1; the D is unclear. Germline CDR1 is SGHRS and CDR2 is YFSETQ. The CDR3 covers 13 residues. V lost 2 bases and J 8 bases, leaving 11 bases between the germline ends. Here the CDR3 reads CASSFDSLDEQFF. As DNA, the CDR3 is TGCGCCAGCAGCTTTGATAGCCTGGATGAGCAGTTCTTC. Complete variable domain (other parts from reference TRBV5-1 and TRBJ2-1): KAGVTQTPRYLIKTRGQQVTLSCSPISGHRSVSWYQQTPGQGLQFLFEYFSETQRNKGNFPGRFSGRQFSNSRSEMNVSTLELGDSALYLCASSFDSLDEQFFGPGTRLTVL.

The rearrangement joins TRBV6-5 to TRBJ2-7, with TRBD1 matching over 8 bases. CDR1 is MNHEY, CDR2 SVGAGI, per germline. The CDR3 has 13 amino acids. With V trimmed by 4 bases and J by 3 bases, 2 bases remained unmatched. The CDR3 coding sequence is TGTGCCAGCAGTTTAGGACAGGGCTACGAGCAGTACTTC. This gives the protein CASSLGQGYEQYF.

The count of this clone is one. Distinct nucleotide sequences in the sample also encode this CDR3. The chain has TRBV2 and TRBJ1-2; D is possibly TRBD1 (5 bases). With 6 bases removed from V and 2 bases from J, the gap between germline ends came to 10 bases. The CDR3 consists of 13 residues. The V gene's germline CDR1 is SNHLY and CDR2 FYNNEI. The CDR3 DNA is TGTGCCAGCAGAGGGCAGGGAAACTATGGCTACACCTTC. Its protein is CASRGQGNYGYTF.

J is TRBJ2-7 and V is TRBV5-1, with TRBD1 matching 10 bases. This CDR3 has 13 amino acids. The V gene's germline CDR1 is SGHRS and CDR2 YFSETQ. V lost 3 bases, J lost 5 bases, and 2 bases stayed unmatched. The CDR3 sequence is CASSWDRGNEQYF. The CDR3 DNA is TGCGCCAGCAGCTGGGACAGGGGTAACGAGCAGTACTTC. The full variable domain, completed using reference TRBV5-1 and TRBJ2-7, is KAGVTQTPRYLIKTRGQQVTLSCSPISGHRSVSWYQQTPGQGLQFLFEYFSETQRNKGNFPGRFSGRQFSNSRSEMNVSTLELGDSALYLCASSWDRGNEQYFGPGTRLTVT.

CDR3 in amino acids: CASSLEARGFSYEQYF. DNA for the CDR3: TGCGCCAGCAGCTTGGAAGCGCGGGGGTTTTCCTACGAGCAGTACTTC. The V gene is TRBV5-1, the J gene TRBJ2-7, with 7 bases lining up with TRBD2. J was trimmed by 1 base and V by 0 bases; bases with no gene match: 7. This CDR3 comprises 16 residues. In germline, CDR1 is SGHRS, CDR2 YFSETQ.

For the CDR3, the DNA is TGTGCCAGCAGCTTTCAGGCAACTAATGAAAAACTGTTTTTT. Encoded protein: CASSFQATNEKLFF. This chain joins TRBV7-2 and TRBJ1-4; D gene unclear. Trimming removed 3 bases from V and 0 bases from J, with 5 bases in between. CDR3 length: 14 residues. The germline gives CDR1 SGHTA, CDR2 FQGNSA.

The rearrangement links TRBV25-1 to TRBJ1-6, with no clear D. Germline V gene sequence: CDR1 MGHDK, CDR2 SYGVNS. The CDR3 is made up of 16 amino acids. The V end lost 5 bases, the J end lost 0 bases, and 11 bases lay between the germline ends. The CDR3 DNA follows: TGTGCCAGCAGTACACAGCCTCCCTCCTATAATTCACCCCTCCACTTT. Translated, it gives CASSTQPPSYNSPLHF.

V and J are TRBV27 and TRBJ2-5, with 11 positions matching TRBD2. CDR1 and CDR2 from the germline V gene are MNHEY and SMNVEV (reference sequence). The length of the CDR3 is 16 residues. Trimming removed 6 bases from V and 5 bases from J; junction bases left unmatched: 11. The CDR3 here is CASSGLAGFDRETQYF. The CDR3 DNA sequence: TGTGCCAGCAGCGGACTAGCGGGTTTCGACAGGGAGACCCAGTACTTC.